One sample yielded the 9 T cell receptor beta chains listed below, sequenced in a study of blood T cell repertoires in COVID-19. Assay: immunoSEQ multiplex PCR; the TCRdb copy retains only in-frame clones and omits some. In the table there are about 330,000 clones, approximately 88% of which are singletons. Sequenced input: peripheral blood. These receptors were collected from a woman aged 50 to 65 with active or convalescent COVID-19.

The chain recombines TRBV4-3 with TRBJ2-1, with a possible D match to TRBD1 (6 bases). Trimming stripped 4 bases from V and 4 bases from J, with 20 bases between. The CDR3 totals 17 residues. In germline, CDR1 is LGHNA, CDR2 YSLEER. The CDR3 protein is CASSPFGGGNAYNEQFF. Here the CDR3 DNA reads TGCGCCAGCAGCCCGTTTGGGGGCGGCAATGCTTACAATGAGCAGTTCTTC.

The chain uses TRBV5-5 and TRBJ2-6, with D perhaps TRBD2 (6 bases). CDR1 and CDR2 from the germline V gene are SGHKS and YYEKEE (reference sequence). The CDR3 is made up of 14 amino acids. Trimming removed 4 bases from V and 1 base from J, with 6 bases in between. The CDR3 sequence: CASSGGSGANVLTF. The CDR3 nucleotides read TGTGCCAGCAGCGGAGGGTCTGGGGCCAACGTCCTGACTTTC.

This chain uses TRBV4-1 with TRBJ2-2, with TRBD2 matching over 11 bases. V gave up 0 bases and J gave up 5 bases; unmatched junction bases: 8. CDR3 length equals 18 residues. CDR1 and CDR2 from the germline V gene are MGHRA and YSYEKL. The CDR3 sequence: CASSQDDLAGGRTGELFF. The DNA for the CDR3 is TGCGCCAGCAGCCAAGACGATCTAGCGGGAGGACGTACCGGGGAGCTGTTTTTT.

The chain carries TRBV4-1 and TRBJ1-4; 10 bases align to TRBD1. CDR1 and CDR2 (germline): MGHRA, YSYEKL. The CDR3 spans 16 residues. V shed 3 bases, J shed 7 bases, and the junction held 8 bases outside the gene matches. CDR3 amino acids: CASSQGGQGRGEKLFF. The CDR3 bases are TGCGCCAGCAGCCAGGGGGGACAGGGGAGAGGTGAAAAACTGTTTTTT.

This rearrangement joins TRBV7-2 to TRBJ2-1; D may be TRBD1 (5 bases). Trimming cost V 4 bases and J 5 bases, with 18 bases left between them. Germline CDR1 and CDR2: SGHTA and FQGNSA. This CDR3 spans 16 amino acids. Written as DNA, the CDR3 is TGTGCCAGCAGCTCCAGTGAGATAGACAGTGACAATGAGCAGTTCTTC. It yields the protein CASSSSEIDSDNEQFF.

The genes are TRBV13 and TRBJ1-2, with 7 bases matching TRBD1. The V gene end was trimmed by 4 bases and the J gene end by 6 bases; junction bases not matched to a gene: 8. CDR1 is PRHDT, CDR2 FYEKMQ, per germline (reference sequence). CDR3 length: 14 amino acids. CDR3 coding DNA: TGTGCCAGCAGCTCGAATACAGGGGAGCATGGCTACACCTTC. Protein product: CASSSNTGEHGYTF.

This clone occurred once. The rearrangement uses TRBV6-5 and TRBJ1-4; 9 bases fit TRBD1. V dropped 8 bases and J dropped 11; count of bases not matched to a gene: 12. The CDR3 has 14 residues. Germline CDR1 MNHEY, CDR2 SVGAGI. CDR3 sequence (DNA): TGTGCCAGCCGGAGATCGAGACAGGGGGAGAAACTGTTTTTT. It encodes CASRRSRQGEKLFF.

The rearrangement links TRBV2 to TRBJ2-2; 8 bases line up with TRBD1. The trim removed 4 bases at V and 2 bases at J, leaving 3 bases unmatched. There are 15 residues in the CDR3. Germline V gives CDR1 SNHLY, CDR2 FYNNEI. In DNA, the CDR3 is TGTGCCAGCAGTGGGACAGGGAAAAACACCGGGGAGCTGTTTTTT. This gives the protein CASSGTGKNTGELFF.

The chain uses TRBV3-1 (or the pseudogene TRBV3-2) and TRBJ2-2; D is perhaps TRBD1 (6 bases). V dropped 6 bases and J dropped 3 bases, with 20 bases sitting between them. Germline values: CDR1 LGHDT, CDR2 YNNKEL (reference sequence). There are 17 residues in the CDR3. The CDR3 region is CASRPNRVKGYTGELFF. The CDR3 bases are TGTGCCAGCAGACCCAACAGGGTTAAGGGGTACACCGGGGAGCTGTTTTTT.